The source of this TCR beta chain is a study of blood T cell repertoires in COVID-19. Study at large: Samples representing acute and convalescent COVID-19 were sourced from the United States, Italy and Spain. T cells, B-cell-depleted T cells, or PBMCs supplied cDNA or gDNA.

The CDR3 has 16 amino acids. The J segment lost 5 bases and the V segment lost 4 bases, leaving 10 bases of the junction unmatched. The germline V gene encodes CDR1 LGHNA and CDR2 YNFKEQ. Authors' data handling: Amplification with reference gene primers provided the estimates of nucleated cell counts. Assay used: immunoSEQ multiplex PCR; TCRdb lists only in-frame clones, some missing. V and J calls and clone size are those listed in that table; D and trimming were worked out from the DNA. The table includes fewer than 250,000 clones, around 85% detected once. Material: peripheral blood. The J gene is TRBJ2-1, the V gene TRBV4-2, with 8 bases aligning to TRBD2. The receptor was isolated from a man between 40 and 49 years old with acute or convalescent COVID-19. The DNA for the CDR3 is TGTGCCAGCAGCCCCCAGGGAGCGGGGGCCGACAATGAGCAGTTCTTC. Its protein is CASSPQGAGADNEQFF.